These 5 T cell receptor beta chains were sequenced from one sample in a study of blood T cell repertoires in COVID-19. Assay: immunoSEQ multiplex PCR; the TCRdb copy retains only in-frame clones and omits some. The profile shows about 230,000 clones, 75% to 85% of them singletons. The specimen was peripheral blood. These receptors were obtained from a woman aged 40 to 55 who had recovered from COVID-19.

The CDR3: CASSLSYRAQETQYF. CDR3 nucleotides: TGCGCCAGCAGCTTGTCGTACAGAGCCCAAGAGACCCAGTACTTC. This sequence joins TRBV5-1 and TRBJ2-5; D gene uncertain. V shed 1 base and J shed 1 base, with 11 bases lying between them. Germline CDR1 SGHRS, CDR2 YFSETQ. The CDR3 runs to 15 residues.

The chain carries TRBV30 and TRBJ1-1; perhaps TRBD1 as D (5 bases). This CDR3 comprises 12 residues. CDR1 and CDR2 (germline): GTSNPN, SVGIG (reference sequence). Trimming left V 5 bases short and J 1 base short, with 8 bases between. Here the CDR3 reads CAWGTGNTEAFF. The CDR3 DNA sequence: TGTGCCTGGGGGACGGGGAACACTGAAGCTTTCTTT.

V gene TRBV7-2 combines with J gene TRBJ2-5, with D possibly matching TRBD1 (6 bases). CDR1 is SGHTA, CDR2 FQGNSA, per germline. V was pared by 1 base and J by 5 bases, with 8 bases between. The CDR3 loop spans 13 amino acids. The CDR3 coding sequence is TGTGCCAGCAGCTTAGGGACAGTGGAGACCCAGTACTTC. Amino acids: CASSLGTVETQYF.

The chain couples TRBV4-3 to TRBJ2-7; 13 bases fit TRBD2. This CDR3 region has 15 residues. V was pared by 2 bases and J by 4 bases, with 2 bases of the junction left unmatched. CDR1 LGHNA and CDR2 YSLEER come from the germline V gene. Here the CDR3 DNA reads TGCGCCAGCAGCCAAACGACTAGCGGGGGGTACGAGCAGTACTTC. Translated, it gives CASSQTTSGGYEQYF.

This chain uses TRBV10-3 with TRBJ1-2; D gene uncertain. Trimming pared 2 bases from V and 2 bases from J, leaving 6 bases between. Germline loops: CDR1 ENHRY, CDR2 SYGVKD. This CDR3 spans 13 amino acids. For the CDR3, the DNA is TGTGCCATCAGTGAGCTTCCGAACTATGGCTACACCTTC. Protein: CAISELPNYGYTF.